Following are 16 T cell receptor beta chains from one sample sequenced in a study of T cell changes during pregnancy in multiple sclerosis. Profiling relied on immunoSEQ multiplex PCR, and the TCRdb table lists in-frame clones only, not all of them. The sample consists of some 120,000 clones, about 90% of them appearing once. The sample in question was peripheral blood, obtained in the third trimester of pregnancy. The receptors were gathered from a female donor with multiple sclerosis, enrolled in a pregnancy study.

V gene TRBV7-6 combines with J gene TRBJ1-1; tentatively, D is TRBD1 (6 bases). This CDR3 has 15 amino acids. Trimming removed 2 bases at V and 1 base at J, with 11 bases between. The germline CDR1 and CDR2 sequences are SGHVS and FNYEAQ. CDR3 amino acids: CASSLWQGKNTEAFF. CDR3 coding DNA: TGTGCCAGCAGCTTATGGCAGGGGAAGAACACTGAAGCTTTCTTT.

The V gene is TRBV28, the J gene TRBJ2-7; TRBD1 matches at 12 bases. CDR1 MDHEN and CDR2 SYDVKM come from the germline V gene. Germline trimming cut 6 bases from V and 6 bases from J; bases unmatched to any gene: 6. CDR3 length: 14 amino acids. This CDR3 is CASSPTGQGAEQYF. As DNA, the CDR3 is TGTGCCAGCAGCCCTACGGGACAGGGGGCCGAGCAGTACTTC.

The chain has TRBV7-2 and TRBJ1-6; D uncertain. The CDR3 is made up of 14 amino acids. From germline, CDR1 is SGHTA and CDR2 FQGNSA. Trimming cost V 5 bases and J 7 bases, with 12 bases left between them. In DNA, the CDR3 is TGTGCCAGCAGCATCCGGGAGATCAATTCACCCCTCCACTTT. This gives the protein CASSIREINSPLHF.

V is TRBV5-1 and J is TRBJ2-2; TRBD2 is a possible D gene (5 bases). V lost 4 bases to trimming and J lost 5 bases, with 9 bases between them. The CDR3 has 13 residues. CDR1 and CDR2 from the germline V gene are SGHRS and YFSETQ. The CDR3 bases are TGCGCCAGCAGCATTAGCGTGACCGGGGAGCTGTTTTTT. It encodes CASSISVTGELFF.

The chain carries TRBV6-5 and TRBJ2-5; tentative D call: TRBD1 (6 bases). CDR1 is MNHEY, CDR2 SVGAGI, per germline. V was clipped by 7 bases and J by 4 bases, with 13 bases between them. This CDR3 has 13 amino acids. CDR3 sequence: CASTQTGGETQYF. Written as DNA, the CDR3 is TGTGCCAGCACCCAGACAGGAGGAGAGACCCAGTACTTC.

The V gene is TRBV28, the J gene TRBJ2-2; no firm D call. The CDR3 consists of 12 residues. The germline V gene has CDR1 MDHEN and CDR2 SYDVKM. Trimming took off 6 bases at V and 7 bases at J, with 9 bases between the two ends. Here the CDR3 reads CASSRFNGELFF. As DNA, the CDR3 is TGTGCCAGCAGCCGTTTTAACGGGGAGCTGTTTTTT.

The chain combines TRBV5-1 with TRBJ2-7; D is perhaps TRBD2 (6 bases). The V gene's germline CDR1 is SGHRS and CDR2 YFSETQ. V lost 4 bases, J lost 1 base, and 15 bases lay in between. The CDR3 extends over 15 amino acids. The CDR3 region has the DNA TGCGCCAGCAGCCCTTCGACTAGGAGTTCCTACGAGCAGTACTTC. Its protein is CASSPSTRSSYEQYF.

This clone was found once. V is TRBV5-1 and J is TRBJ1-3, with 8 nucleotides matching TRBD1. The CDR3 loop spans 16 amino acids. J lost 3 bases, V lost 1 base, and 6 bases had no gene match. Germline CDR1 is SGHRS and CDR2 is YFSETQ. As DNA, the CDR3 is TGCGCCAGCAGCTTGCCGACAGGGGAGAGTGGAAACACCATATATTTT. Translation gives CASSLPTGESGNTIYF. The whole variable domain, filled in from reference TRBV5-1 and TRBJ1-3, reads KAGVTQTPRYLIKTRGQQVTLSCSPISGHRSVSWYQQTPGQGLQFLFEYFSETQRNKGNFPGRFSGRQFSNSRSEMNVSTLELGDSALYLCASSLPTGESGNTIYFGEGSWLTVV.

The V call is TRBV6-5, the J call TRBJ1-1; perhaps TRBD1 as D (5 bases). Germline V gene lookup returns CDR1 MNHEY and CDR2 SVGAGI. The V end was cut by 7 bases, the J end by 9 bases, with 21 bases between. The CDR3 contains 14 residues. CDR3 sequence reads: CASINSRGEGKAFF. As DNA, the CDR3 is TGTGCCAGCATCAACTCCCGGGGGGAGGGAAAAGCTTTCTTT.

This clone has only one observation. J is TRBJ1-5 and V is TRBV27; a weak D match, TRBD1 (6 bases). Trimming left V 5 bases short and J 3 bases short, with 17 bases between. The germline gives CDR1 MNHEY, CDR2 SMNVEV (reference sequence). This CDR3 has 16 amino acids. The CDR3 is CASSPLEGGVNQPQHF. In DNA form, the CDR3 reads TGTGCCAGCAGTCCCTTAGAGGGGGGGGTCAATCAGCCCCAGCATTTT.

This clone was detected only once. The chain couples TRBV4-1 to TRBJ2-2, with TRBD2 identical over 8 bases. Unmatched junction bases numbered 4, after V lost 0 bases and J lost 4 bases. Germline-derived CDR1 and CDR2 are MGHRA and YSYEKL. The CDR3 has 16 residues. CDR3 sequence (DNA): TGCGCCAGCAGCCAAGAACGGGGGGGCGGCACCGGGGAGCTGTTTTTT. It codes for CASSQERGGGTGELFF.

The CDR3, as DNA: TGTGCCAGCAGTGAATCGGGGACAGCCGCCACCTACGAGCAGTACTTC. Its protein is CASSESGTAATYEQYF. V is TRBV6-1 and J is TRBJ2-7; TRBD1 aligns across 7 bases. Germline values: CDR1 MNHNS, CDR2 SASEGT. The CDR3 is 16 residues long. The V segment lost 2 bases and the J segment 2 bases; nucleotides outside the gene matches: 9.

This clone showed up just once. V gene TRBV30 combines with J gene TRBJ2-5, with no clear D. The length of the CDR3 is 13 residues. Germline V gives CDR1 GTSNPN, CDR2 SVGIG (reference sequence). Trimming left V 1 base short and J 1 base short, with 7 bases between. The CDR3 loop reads CAWSGSSQETQYF. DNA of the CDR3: TGTGCCTGGAGTGGGAGTAGCCAAGAGACCCAGTACTTC.

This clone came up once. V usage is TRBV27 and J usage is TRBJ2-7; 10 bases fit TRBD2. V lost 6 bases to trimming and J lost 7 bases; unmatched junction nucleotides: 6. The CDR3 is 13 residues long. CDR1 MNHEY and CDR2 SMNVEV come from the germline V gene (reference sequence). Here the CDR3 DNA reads TGTGCCAGCAGGGCTAGCGGGAGTGGAGAGCAGTACTTC. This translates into CASRASGSGEQYF.

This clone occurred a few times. Written as DNA, the CDR3 is TGCGCCAGCAGCCGACCACAGGGAAAAGCTTTCTTT. Residues: CASSRPQGKAFF. The chain employs TRBV4-1 and TRBJ1-1; D might be TRBD1 (6 bases). The CDR3 spans 12 residues. Germline V CDR1 and CDR2: MGHRA, YSYEKL. V shed 4 bases and J shed 9 bases, with 12 bases lying between them.

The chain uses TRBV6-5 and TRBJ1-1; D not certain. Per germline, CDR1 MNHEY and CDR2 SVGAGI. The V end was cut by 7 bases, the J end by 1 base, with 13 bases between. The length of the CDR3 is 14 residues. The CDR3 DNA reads TGTGCCAGCAAATACTCCCAGGCGAACACTGAAGCTTTCTTT. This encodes CASKYSQANTEAFF.